These 25 T cell receptor beta chains share one sample of origin, sequenced in a study of response to subunit inactivated influenza vaccine. TCRdb passed the RT-PCR reads through MiXCR, listing each CDR3 protein once. The profile covers some 800,000 distinct CDR3 sequences, with 21% appearing a single time and approximately 10% taken by the ten largest. The specimen was PBMCs from blood, collected about 5 days after vaccination. The receptors were sampled from a middle-aged man who received an inactivated influenza vaccine.

The chain employs TRBV2 and TRBJ1-2; D possibly corresponds to TRBD1 (5 bases). The CDR3 has 17 amino acids. Per germline, CDR1 SNHLY and CDR2 FYNNEI. The V and J ends lost 7 bases and 3 bases respectively, with 24 bases between them. The CDR3 reads CASTFAAGLLRDYGYTF. In DNA, the CDR3 is TGTGCCAGCACCTTTGCGGCGGGGCTCCTTCGCGACTATGGCTACACCTTC.

This chain joins TRBV20-1 and TRBJ1-1; 9 positions match TRBD1. V lost 2 bases, J lost 5 bases, and 9 bases stayed unmatched. Germline CDR1 is DFQATT and CDR2 is SNEGSKA (reference sequence). This CDR3 has 15 amino acids. The CDR3 nucleotides are TGCAGTGCTAGAAATAACAGGGGGCGTCGGACTGAAGCTTTCTTT. Translating it yields CSARNNRGRRTEAFF.

This clonotype came up a few times. This rearrangement joins TRBV4-2 to TRBJ2-7; D ambiguous. Trimming pared 0 bases from V and 5 bases from J, leaving 14 bases between. The CDR3 extends over 15 amino acids. Germline-derived CDR1 and CDR2 are LGHNA and YNFKEQ. The CDR3 DNA is TGTGCCAGCAGCCAAGAGGGGTTTTGGGCGGACGAGCAGTACTTC. Its translation is CASSQEGFWADEQYF.

This clonotype was seen a few times. The DNA of the CDR3 is TGTGCCAGCGGGATAAGGGTCACAGGGAACAAGTACAATGAGCAGTTCTTC. Protein: CASGIRVTGNKYNEQFF. This chain joins TRBV6-2 or TRBV6-3 and TRBJ2-1, with D tentatively TRBD1 (6 bases). There are 17 residues in the CDR3. V was clipped by 8 bases and J by 4 bases, with 24 bases between them. From germline, CDR1 is MNHEY and CDR2 SVGEGT.

This clonotype has only a few counts. The V gene is TRBV12-3 or TRBV12-4, the J gene TRBJ2-7; 13 bases line up with TRBD2. The CDR3 sequence is 15 residues long. The V gene end was trimmed by 3 bases and the J gene end by 2 bases; junction bases not matched to a gene: 1. This chain's CDR3 is CASSFTSGRAYEQYF. For the CDR3, the DNA is TGTGCCAGCAGTTTCACTAGCGGGAGGGCCTACGAGCAGTACTTC.

The chain recombines TRBV15 with TRBJ2-7; TRBD1 aligns across 7 bases. V shed 2 bases, J shed 0 bases, and the junction held 4 bases outside the gene matches. The germline V gene encodes CDR1 LNHNV and CDR2 YYDKDF (reference sequence). The CDR3 covers 15 residues. CDR3 region: CATSRSRDSSYEQYF. The CDR3 DNA reads as TGTGCCACCAGCAGATCCCGGGACAGCTCCTACGAGCAGTACTTC.

This sequence joins TRBV4-2 and TRBJ2-2; TRBD2 matches at 16 bases. CDR1 and CDR2 (germline): LGHNA, YNFKEQ. This CDR3 has 19 amino acids. With 2 bases clipped from V and 5 bases from J, the junction kept 8 bases outside the gene matches. CDR3 sequence reads: CASSQRGTSGGASTGELFF. The CDR3 DNA reads as TGTGCCAGCAGCCAAAGAGGGACTAGCGGGGGGGCCTCAACCGGGGAGCTGTTTTTT.

The chain couples TRBV28 to TRBJ2-5; the D is unclear. With 7 bases removed from V and 2 bases from J, the gap between germline ends came to 14 bases. The germline V gene has CDR1 MDHEN and CDR2 SYDVKM. This CDR3 contains 14 residues. DNA of the CDR3: TGTGCCAGCACCCCCTGGAACAGACAAGAGACCCAGTACTTC. Translated: CASTPWNRQETQYF.

The chain recombines TRBV29-1 with TRBJ2-7; 8 nucleotides align to TRBD2. This CDR3 comprises 14 residues. The germline gives CDR1 SQVTM, CDR2 ANQGSEA. Trimming at V came to 4 bases and at J to 6 bases, leaving 11 bases not matched to a gene. The CDR3 loop reads CSVAFSGGGSEQYF. CDR3 sequence (DNA): TGCAGCGTTGCATTCAGTGGCGGGGGGAGCGAGCAGTACTTC.

The V and J genes are TRBV20-1 and TRBJ1-1; possibly TRBD1 for D (6 bases). The CDR3 has 13 amino acids. Germline values: CDR1 DFQATT, CDR2 SNEGSKA (reference sequence). V lost 5 bases and J lost 2, with 12 bases in between. The chain's CDR3 is CSAPTGSNTEAFF. In nucleotides, the CDR3 is TGCAGTGCTCCTACAGGGTCCAACACTGAAGCTTTCTTT.

The V call is TRBV5-1, the J call TRBJ2-3, with 10 nucleotides matching TRBD2. Per the germline V gene, CDR1 is SGHRS and CDR2 is YFSETQ. The CDR3 has 16 amino acids. The trim removed 5 bases at V and 2 bases at J, leaving 8 bases unmatched. The CDR3 is CASRTGAGGITDTQYF. In nucleotides, the CDR3 is TGCGCCAGCAGGACGGGAGCGGGAGGGATCACAGATACGCAGTATTTT.

The rearrangement joins TRBV29-1 to TRBJ2-5; 9 bases align to TRBD1. V dropped 7 bases and J dropped 3; count of bases not matched to a gene: 3. CDR3 size: 12 residues. CDR1 and CDR2 (germline): SQVTM, ANQGSEA. For the CDR3, the DNA is TGCAGCGGGGACAGGGTAGAAGAGACCCAGTACTTC. Its translation: CSGDRVEETQYF.

This chain connects TRBV9 to TRBJ2-7, with 7 positions matching TRBD1. The CDR3 covers 14 residues. After removal of 3 bases from V and 4 bases from J, the junction contained 7 bases not matched to a gene. Germline CDR1 SGDLS, CDR2 YYNGEE. For the CDR3, the DNA is TGTGCCAGCAGCGCCCCCGGACAGGAGTACGAGCAGTACTTC. This gives the protein CASSAPGQEYEQYF.

The gene calls are TRBV20-1 and TRBJ2-5; no definite D call. From germline, CDR1 is DFQATT and CDR2 SNEGSKA (reference sequence). This CDR3 is 13 amino acids long. Trimming shortened V by 6 bases and J by 3 bases, and 14 bases separated the two germline ends. DNA of the CDR3: TGCAGTGCCGGTTCATATATTGAAGAGACCCAGTACTTC. It encodes CSAGSYIEETQYF.

This clonotype appeared a few times. The chain is built from TRBV18 and TRBJ2-7, with 7 bases identical to TRBD1. Losses at the gene ends were 2 bases for V and 5 bases for J; bases not matched to a gene: 9. The CDR3 runs 15 residues. CDR1 and CDR2 (germline): KGHSH, LQKENI. This chain's CDR3 is CASSPEGARRNEQYF. DNA of the CDR3: TGTGCCAGCTCACCAGAGGGGGCGAGGAGAAACGAGCAGTACTTC.

This clonotype showed up just a few times. This chain joins TRBV7-2 and TRBJ1-5, with a possible D match to TRBD1 (5 bases). The CDR3 runs 14 residues. Trimming shortened V by 0 bases and J by 5 bases, and 8 bases separated the two germline ends. CDR1 and CDR2 (germline): SGHTA, FQGNSA. CDR3 in amino acids: CASSLAPGYQPQHF. Here the CDR3 DNA reads TGTGCCAGCAGCTTAGCGCCAGGGTATCAGCCCCAGCATTTT.

The chain is built from TRBV20-1 and TRBJ2-5; D might be TRBD1 or TRBD2, each matching 5 bases. Deletions cut 0 bases from V and 4 bases from J, with 12 bases between. The germline gives CDR1 DFQATT, CDR2 SNEGSKA (reference sequence). CDR3 size: 14 residues. The CDR3 protein is CSARDNSGTETQYF. For the CDR3, the DNA is TGCAGTGCTAGAGATAATTCCGGGACAGAGACCCAGTACTTC.

This clonotype was seen a few times. The chain is built from TRBV24-1 and TRBJ2-3; 8 positions agree with TRBD1. J lost 1 base, V lost 6 bases, and 2 bases had no gene match. The CDR3 is 14 amino acids. Germline V gene lookup returns CDR1 KGHDR and CDR2 SFDVKD. In DNA form, the CDR3 reads TGTGCCACCAGTTCAGGGGGCGGCACAGATACGCAGTATTTT. It encodes CATSSGGGTDTQYF.

This clonotype was detected only a few times. The chain carries TRBV20-1 and TRBJ2-3; 13 bases align to TRBD2. There are 16 residues in the CDR3. CDR1 DFQATT and CDR2 SNEGSKA come from the germline V gene (reference sequence). J lost 2 bases, V lost 6 bases, and 8 bases had no gene match. The CDR3 DNA reads as TGCAGTGCCCGAGGACTAGCGGGAGCCATCACAGATACGCAGTATTTT. Its protein is CSARGLAGAITDTQYF.

This chain uses TRBV20-1 with TRBJ2-5, with TRBD2 identical over 7 bases. This CDR3 is 15 amino acids long. J lost 2 bases, V lost 3 bases, and 9 bases had no gene match. CDR1 is DFQATT, CDR2 SNEGSKA, per germline (reference sequence). This CDR3 is CSASPPAGWQETQYF. In DNA, the CDR3 is TGCAGTGCTAGCCCCCCAGCGGGGTGGCAAGAGACCCAGTACTTC.

This clonotype was counted between two and nine times. The chain employs TRBV12-3 or TRBV12-4 and TRBJ2-7; 9 bases line up with TRBD1. The CDR3 has 15 residues. Germline trimming cut 5 bases from V and 11 bases from J; bases unmatched to any gene: 16. CDR3 amino acids: CASSPSSDRGVPKYF. Written as DNA, the CDR3 is TGTGCCAGCAGTCCCAGCAGTGACAGGGGGGTCCCTAAGTACTTC.

The V call is TRBV11-2, the J call TRBJ1-1; no clear D. The ends were cut back, 5 bases at V and 6 bases at J, with 13 bases in the middle. CDR1 is SGHAT and CDR2 is FQNNGV in the germline V gene. The CDR3 spans 13 residues. The CDR3 protein is CASSPFRLAEAFF. CDR3 sequence (DNA): TGTGCCAGCAGCCCTTTTAGATTGGCTGAAGCTTTCTTT.

This clonotype was observed a handful of times. The chain carries TRBV27 and TRBJ2-7, with 9 bases matching TRBD1. V shed 2 bases and J 6 bases; nucleotides not matched to a gene: 8. The CDR3 is 15 residues long. Germline V gives CDR1 MNHEY, CDR2 SMNVEV (reference sequence). The CDR3 loop is CASSLRGTGYGEQYF. CDR3 nucleotides: TGTGCCAGCAGTTTACGCGGGACAGGGTATGGCGAGCAGTACTTC.

The chain combines TRBV6-5 with TRBJ2-1; 11 bases align to TRBD2. The CDR3 extends over 19 amino acids. V trimming: 3 bases; J trimming: 2 bases; junction bases outside the gene matches: 12. Germline-derived CDR1 and CDR2 are MNHEY and SVGAGI. The CDR3 DNA sequence: TGTGCCAGCAGTTATTCTAGCGGGAGGCCAAAGAGAGCCTACAATGAGCAGTTCTTC. Translation gives CASSYSSGRPKRAYNEQFF.

The table lists this clonotype with many counts. This rearrangement joins TRBV12-3 or TRBV12-4 to TRBJ2-1; TRBD1 matches 7 bases. The CDR3 has 15 residues. Germline trimming cut 5 bases from V and 0 bases from J; bases unmatched to any gene: 4. The CDR3 DNA follows: TGTGCCAGCAGTCCCGAGGGGGCCTCCTACAATGAGCAGTTCTTC. This codes for CASSPEGASYNEQFF.